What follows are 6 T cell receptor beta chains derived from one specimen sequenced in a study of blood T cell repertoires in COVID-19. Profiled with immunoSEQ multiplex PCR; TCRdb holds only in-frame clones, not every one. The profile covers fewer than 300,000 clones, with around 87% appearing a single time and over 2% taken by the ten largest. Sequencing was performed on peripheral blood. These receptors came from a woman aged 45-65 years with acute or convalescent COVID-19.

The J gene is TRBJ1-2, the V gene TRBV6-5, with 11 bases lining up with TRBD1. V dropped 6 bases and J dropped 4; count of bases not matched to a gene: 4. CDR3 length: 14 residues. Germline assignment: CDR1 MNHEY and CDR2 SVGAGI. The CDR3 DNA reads TGTGCCAGCAGGCCGGGACAGGGGGGCTATGGCTACACCTTC. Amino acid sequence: CASRPGQGGYGYTF.

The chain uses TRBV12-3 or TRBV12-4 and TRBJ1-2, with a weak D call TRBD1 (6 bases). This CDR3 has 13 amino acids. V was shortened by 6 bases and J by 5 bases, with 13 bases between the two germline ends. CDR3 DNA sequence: TGTGCCAGCAGCCCCGGACAGCCATATGGCTACACCTTC. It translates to CASSPGQPYGYTF.

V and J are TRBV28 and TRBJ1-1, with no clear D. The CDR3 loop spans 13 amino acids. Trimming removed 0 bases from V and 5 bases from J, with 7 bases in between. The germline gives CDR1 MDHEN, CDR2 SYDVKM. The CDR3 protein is CASSLWGWTEAFF. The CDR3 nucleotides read TGTGCCAGCAGTTTATGGGGCTGGACTGAAGCTTTCTTT. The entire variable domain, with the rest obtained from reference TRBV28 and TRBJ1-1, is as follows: DVKVTQSSRYLVKRTGEKVFLECVQDMDHENMFWYRQDPGLGLRLIYFSYDVKMKEKGDIPEGYSVSREKKERFSLILESASTNQTSMYLCASSLWGWTEAFFGQGTRLTVV.

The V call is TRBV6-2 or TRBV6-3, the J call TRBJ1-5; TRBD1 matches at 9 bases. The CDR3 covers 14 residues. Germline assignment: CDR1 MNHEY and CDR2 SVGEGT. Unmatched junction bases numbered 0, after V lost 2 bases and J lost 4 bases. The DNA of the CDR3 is TGTGCCAGCAGTTACGGGACAGGGAATCAGCCCCAGCATTTT. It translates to CASSYGTGNQPQHF.

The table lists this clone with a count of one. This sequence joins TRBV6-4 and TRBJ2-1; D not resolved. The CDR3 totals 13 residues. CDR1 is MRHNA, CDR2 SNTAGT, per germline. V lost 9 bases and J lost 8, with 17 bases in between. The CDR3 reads CASAPGPRDEQFF. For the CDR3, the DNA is TGTGCCAGTGCTCCGGGTCCCCGAGATGAGCAGTTCTTC.

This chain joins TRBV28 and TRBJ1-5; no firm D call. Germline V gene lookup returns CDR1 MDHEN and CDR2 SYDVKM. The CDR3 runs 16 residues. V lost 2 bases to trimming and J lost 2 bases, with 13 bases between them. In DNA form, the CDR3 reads TGTGCCAGCAGTTTAAGCGGGGTCTCGGGCAATCAGCCCCAGCATTTT. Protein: CASSLSGVSGNQPQHF.